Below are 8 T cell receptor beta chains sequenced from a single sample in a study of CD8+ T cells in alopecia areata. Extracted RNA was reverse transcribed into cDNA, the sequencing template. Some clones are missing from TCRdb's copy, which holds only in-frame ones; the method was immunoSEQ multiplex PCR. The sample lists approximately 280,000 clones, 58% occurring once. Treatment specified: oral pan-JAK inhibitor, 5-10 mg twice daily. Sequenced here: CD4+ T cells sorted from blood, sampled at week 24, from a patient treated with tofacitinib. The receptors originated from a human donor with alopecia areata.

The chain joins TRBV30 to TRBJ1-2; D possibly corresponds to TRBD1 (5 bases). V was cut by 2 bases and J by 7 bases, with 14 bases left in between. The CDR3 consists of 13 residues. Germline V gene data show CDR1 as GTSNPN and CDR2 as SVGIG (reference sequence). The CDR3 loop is CAWSPIGRGGYTF. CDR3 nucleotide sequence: TGTGCCTGGAGTCCGATTGGGAGGGGTGGCTACACCTTC.

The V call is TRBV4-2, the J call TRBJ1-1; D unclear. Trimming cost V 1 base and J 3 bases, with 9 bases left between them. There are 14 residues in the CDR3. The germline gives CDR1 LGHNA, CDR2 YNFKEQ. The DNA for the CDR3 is TGTGCCAGCAGCCAAGGAGAAGAGGACACTGAAGCTTTCTTT. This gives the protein CASSQGEEDTEAFF.

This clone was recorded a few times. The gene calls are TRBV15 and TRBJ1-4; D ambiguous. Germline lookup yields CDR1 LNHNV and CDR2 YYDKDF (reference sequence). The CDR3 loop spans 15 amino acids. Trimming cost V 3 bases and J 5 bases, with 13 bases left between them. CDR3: CATSRTPRPNEKLFF. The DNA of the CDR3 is TGTGCCACCAGCAGGACACCGAGGCCCAATGAAAAACTGTTTTTT.

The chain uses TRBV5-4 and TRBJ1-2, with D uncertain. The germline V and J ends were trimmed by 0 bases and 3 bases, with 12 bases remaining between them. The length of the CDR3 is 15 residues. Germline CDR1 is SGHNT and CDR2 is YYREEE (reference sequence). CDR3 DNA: TGTGCCAGCAGCTTGGTAGGCGGCTTTGACTATGGCTACACCTTC. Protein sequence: CASSLVGGFDYGYTF.

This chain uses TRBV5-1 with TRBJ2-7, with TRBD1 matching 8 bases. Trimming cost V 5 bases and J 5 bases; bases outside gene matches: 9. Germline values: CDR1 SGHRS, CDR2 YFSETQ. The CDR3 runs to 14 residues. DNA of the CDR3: TGCGCCAGCAGTGCCCAGGGGGCGTCGGACGAGCAGTACTTC. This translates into CASSAQGASDEQYF.

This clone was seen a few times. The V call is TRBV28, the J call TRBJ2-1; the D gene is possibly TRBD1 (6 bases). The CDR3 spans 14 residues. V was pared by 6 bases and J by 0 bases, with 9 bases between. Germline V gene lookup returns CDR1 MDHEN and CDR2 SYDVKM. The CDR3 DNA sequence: TGTGCCAGCAGGCAGGGGAGCTCCTACAATGAGCAGTTCTTC. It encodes CASRQGSSYNEQFF.

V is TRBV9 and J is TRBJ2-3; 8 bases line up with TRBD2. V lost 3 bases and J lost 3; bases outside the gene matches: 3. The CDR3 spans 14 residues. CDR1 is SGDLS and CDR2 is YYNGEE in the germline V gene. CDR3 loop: CASSGGLATDTQYF. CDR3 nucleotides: TGTGCCAGCAGCGGAGGACTAGCAACAGATACGCAGTATTTT.

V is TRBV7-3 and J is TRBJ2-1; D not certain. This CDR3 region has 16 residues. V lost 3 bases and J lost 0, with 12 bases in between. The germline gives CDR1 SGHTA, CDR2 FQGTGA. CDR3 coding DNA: TGTGCCAGCAGCTTGTTAGGGCCAACCTCCTACAATGAGCAGTTCTTC. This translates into CASSLLGPTSYNEQFF.